The 3 T cell receptor beta chains presented below share a single source sample, sequenced in a study of blood T cell repertoires in COVID-19. The table came from immunoSEQ multiplex PCR; TCRdb's copy has only in-frame clones and leaves some out. The sample gives about 9,300 clones, more than 85% of which show up once; 4% to 5% is in the top ten. The sequencing sample was made of peripheral blood. The receptors shown here come from a woman aged 45-59 years with active COVID-19.

This rearrangement joins TRBV7-2 to TRBJ2-3; 9 bases are a match to TRBD2. J gave up 8 bases and V 3 bases, and 12 bases lay outside the gene matches. The V gene's germline CDR1 is SGHTA and CDR2 FQGNSA. This CDR3 has 16 amino acids. The CDR3 loop reads CASSFSPAGGRGTQYF. The DNA for the CDR3 is TGTGCCAGCAGCTTCTCCCCTGCGGGAGGGCGAGGTACGCAGTATTTT.

The V gene is TRBV5-1, the J gene TRBJ1-2; D unclear. The CDR3 spans 13 residues. V lost 2 bases, J lost 4 bases, and 9 bases lay in between. Germline values: CDR1 SGHRS, CDR2 YFSETQ. The CDR3, as DNA: TGCGCCAGCAGCTTTGAGGGATTCTATGGCTACACCTTC. Translating gives CASSFEGFYGYTF.

This chain links TRBV18 with TRBJ2-1; 8 bases map to TRBD2. Trimming cost V 4 bases and J 2 bases; bases outside gene matches: 7. In germline, CDR1 is KGHSH, CDR2 LQKENI. The CDR3 length is 16 residues. In DNA form, the CDR3 reads TGTGCCAGCTCACGGGCTCGCGGGAGGACCTACAATGAGCAGTTCTTC. It translates to CASSRARGRTYNEQFF.